The 5 T cell receptor beta chains in this list originate from one sample, sequenced in a study of OX40 agonist ivuxolimab in advanced cancers. This table comes from immunoSEQ multiplex PCR, and its TCRdb copy is limited to in-frame clones, with some not included. Here the sample spans about 110,000 clones, about nine tenths being singletons. The source material was CD4+ or CD8+ T cells sorted from blood, sampled in a trial of the OX40 agonist ivuxolimab. These TCRs come from an adult with an advanced solid tumor such as melanoma, head and neck, liver or kidney cancer.

The CDR3 sequence: CASRGIPAIGSQYF. CDR3 nucleotides: TGTGCCAGCAGGGGGATCCCCGCGATTGGGTCCCAGTACTTC. The chain employs TRBV6-5 and TRBJ2-5; D remains unclear. V lost 6 bases and J lost 9, with 20 bases in between. The germline V gene has CDR1 MNHEY and CDR2 SVGAGI. There are 14 residues in the CDR3.

The rearrangement links TRBV7-2 to TRBJ1-1, with 9 nucleotides matching TRBD1. CDR3 length equals 12 residues. The J segment lost 8 bases and the V segment lost 5 bases, leaving 3 bases of the junction unmatched. Germline values: CDR1 SGHTA, CDR2 FQGNSA. Here the CDR3 reads CASSGTGREAFF. The CDR3, as DNA: TGTGCCAGCAGCGGGACAGGGCGGGAAGCTTTCTTT.

The chain recombines TRBV7-2 with TRBJ2-5, with TRBD2 matching over 8 bases. Trimming cost V 2 bases and J 2 bases; bases outside gene matches: 4. CDR1 is SGHTA and CDR2 is FQGNSA in the germline V gene. CDR3 length: 15 amino acids. The CDR3 DNA is TGTGCCAGCAGCTTAATACGCGGGGGGCAAGAGACCCAGTACTTC. Translating gives CASSLIRGGQETQYF.

J is TRBJ1-4 and V is TRBV19; perhaps TRBD1 as D (5 bases). The length of the CDR3 is 16 residues. Germline CDR1 LNHDA, CDR2 SQIVND (reference sequence). V was clipped by 8 bases and J by 3 bases, with 19 bases between them. The CDR3 DNA follows: TGTGCCAGTTCCGGACTTTCACAGGCCCCTAATGAAAAACTGTTTTTT. Translating gives CASSGLSQAPNEKLFF. Complete variable domain (other parts from reference TRBV19 and TRBJ1-4): DGGITQSPKYLFRKEGQNVTLSCEQNLNHDAMYWYRQDPGQGLRLIYYSQIVNDFQKGDIAEGYSVSREKKESFPLTVTSAQKNPTAFYLCASSGLSQAPNEKLFFGSGTQLSVL.

The CDR3 sequence is CATSRTLQETQYF. CDR3 DNA: TGTGCCACCAGCCGGACCTTACAAGAGACCCAGTACTTC. J is TRBJ2-5 and V is TRBV15; D not resolved. V was shortened by 5 bases and J by 2 bases, with 9 bases between the two germline ends. The CDR3 spans 13 residues. Germline lookup yields CDR1 LNHNV and CDR2 YYDKDF (reference sequence).